This T cell receptor (beta chain) was obtained from a study of vaccination effects on CD4 cells after COVID-19. Overall study: The cohort was immunized with two doses of either the BNT162b2 or mRNA-1273 vaccine. The two convalescent patients provided samples 16 days and one week before vaccination.

In the ViraFEST assay, antigen-specific CD4+ clonotypes were identified by expansion after peptide-pool stimulation. CD4+ T cell isolation took place after 10 days of culture. SARS-CoV-2 infected the person between March and December 2020, as confirmed by PCR. A half-medium replacement with IL-2 medium was carried out on days 3 and 7. The germline V gene encodes CDR1 SEHNR and CDR2 FQNEAQ (reference sequence). The CDR3 is 14 amino acids. The junction had 3 bases not matched to a gene; V was cut back by 2 bases and J by 4 bases. Study outcomes and limitations: Clonal contraction was marked in infection- and vaccine-induced clones late after vaccination.

Sequencing used immunoSEQ multiplex PCR; TCRdb keeps in-frame clones, though not all of them. The sample holds 30,000 to 35,000 clones, about 69% seen once. As for this clone: Its antigen is currently unknown.

The sequence derives from a human donor who had a prior SARS-CoV-2 infection. Sequenced here: CD4+ T cells from PBMCs cultured with a peptide pool, sampled before COVID-19 vaccination. The chain links TRBV7-9 to TRBJ1-2; TRBD1 agrees at 8 bases. The CDR3 nucleotides read TGTGCCAGCAGCTTACAGGGGGCCCTCTATGGCTACACCTTC. This encodes CASSLQGALYGYTF.